The rows below give T cell receptor beta chains drawn from one sample of a study of metastatic and nonmetastatic thyroid tumors. TCRdb re-clonotyped the PCR reads through MiXCR. The sample lists just over 20,000 clones; about 12% were seen once. Material: blood. The receptor source for this set is a male donor with papillary thyroid cancer or a benign thyroid nodule (not recorded which). Some clones in this sample may be carry-over from other donors' samples. CDR3s include the opening cysteine and the closing phenylalanine or tryptophan. The order of the fields is J gene, D gene, clone size, CDR3 length, V gene, CDR3 protein, CDR3 DNA. The D gene is left open where the match is weak. Part of the rows lack a size; the others show once, few, many or a class for expanded clones.

J gene: TRBJ2-7
D gene: -
clone size: medium-sized
CDR3 length: 13
V gene: TRBV5-1
CDR3 protein: CASTDTENYEQYF
CDR3 DNA: TGCGCCAGCACAGACACGGAGAATTACGAGCAGTACTTC

J gene: TRBJ2-3
D gene: TRBD2
clone size: many
CDR3 length: 15
V gene: TRBV12-3/TRBV12-4
CDR3 protein: CASSLGGLAEDTQYF
CDR3 DNA: TGTGCCAGCAGTTTAGGGGGACTAGCGGAAGATACGCAGTATTTT

J gene: TRBJ2-3
D gene: -
clone size: -
CDR3 length: 14
V gene: TRBV6-4
CDR3 protein: CASSEGGETDTQYF
CDR3 DNA: TGTGCCAGCAGTGAAGGGGGGGAAACAGATACGCAGTATTTT

J gene: TRBJ2-5
D gene: -
clone size: many
CDR3 length: 14
V gene: TRBV19
CDR3 protein: CASSIAGVAETQYF
CDR3 DNA: TGTGCCAGTAGTATAGCGGGAGTCGCAGAGACCCAGTACTTC

J gene: TRBJ2-2
D gene: -
clone size: many
CDR3 length: 20
V gene: TRBV7-1
CDR3 protein: CASSSVSVDAPAANTGELFF
CDR3 DNA: TGTGCCAGCAGCTCCGTAAGTGTTGACGCGCCGGCAGCGAACACCGGGGAGCTGTTTTTT

J gene: TRBJ1-1
D gene: -
clone size: -
CDR3 length: 14
V gene: TRBV6-1
CDR3 protein: CASSPQGLNTENFF
CDR3 DNA: TGTGCCAGCAGTCCACAAGGTCTCAACACTGAAAATTTCTTT

J gene: TRBJ1-6
D gene: -
clone size: many
CDR3 length: 18
V gene: TRBV18
CDR3 protein: CASSPAFSHRTNNSPLHF
CDR3 DNA: TGTGCCAGCTCACCAGCCTTCTCCCATCGTACAAATAATTCACCCCTCCACTTT

J gene: TRBJ1-6
D gene: -
clone size: -
CDR3 length: 11
V gene: TRBV20-1
CDR3 protein: CSASDGSPLHF
CDR3 DNA: TGCAGTGCCTCAGACGGCTCACCCCTCCACTTT

J gene: TRBJ2-3
D gene: -
clone size: many
CDR3 length: 16
V gene: TRBV5-4
CDR3 protein: CASSFYSGLSTDTQYF
CDR3 DNA: TGTGCCAGCAGCTTTTATAGCGGCCTAAGCACAGATACGCAGTATTTT

J gene: TRBJ2-1
D gene: -
clone size: many
CDR3 length: 12
V gene: TRBV4-1
CDR3 protein: CASGVGFSEQFF
CDR3 DNA: TGCGCCAGCGGGGTAGGATTTAGTGAGCAGTTCTTC

J gene: TRBJ2-2
D gene: TRBD1
clone size: many
CDR3 length: 17
V gene: TRBV7-3
CDR3 protein: CASSLSGTGGPTGELFF
CDR3 DNA: TGTGCCAGCAGCTTAAGTGGGACAGGGGGGCCCACCGGGGAGCTGTTTTTT

J gene: TRBJ2-4
D gene: -
clone size: many
CDR3 length: 13
V gene: TRBV7-9
CDR3 protein: CASSLRAVDIQYF
CDR3 DNA: TGTGCCAGCAGCTTACGAGCGGTGGACATTCAGTACTTC

J gene: TRBJ1-2
D gene: TRBD1
clone size: medium-sized
CDR3 length: 15
V gene: TRBV28
CDR3 protein: CASSRTPGQGSGYTF
CDR3 DNA: TGTGCCAGCAGCCGAACCCCGGGACAGGGGTCTGGCTACACCTTC

J gene: TRBJ1-1
D gene: TRBD1
clone size: many
CDR3 length: 15
V gene: TRBV28
CDR3 protein: CASGDRGLGDTEAFF
CDR3 DNA: TGTGCCAGCGGGGACAGGGGGCTCGGGGACACTGAAGCTTTCTTT

J gene: TRBJ1-5
D gene: -
clone size: medium-sized
CDR3 length: 15
V gene: TRBV6-1
CDR3 protein: CASSEIGGYPEAQHF
CDR3 DNA: TGTGCCAGCAGTGAAATCGGAGGGTACCCTGAGGCCCAGCATTTT

J gene: TRBJ2-3
D gene: -
clone size: -
CDR3 length: 13
V gene: TRBV7-2
CDR3 protein: CASQGGMGVTQYF
CDR3 DNA: TGTGCCAGCCAAGGCGGGATGGGGGTTACGCAGTATTTT

J gene: TRBJ2-7
D gene: -
clone size: -
CDR3 length: 12
V gene: TRBV6-1
CDR3 protein: CASSKAAGEQYF
CDR3 DNA: TGTGCCAGCAGTAAGGCGGCTGGCGAGCAGTACTTC

J gene: TRBJ1-1
D gene: -
clone size: many
CDR3 length: 16
V gene: TRBV5-5
CDR3 protein: CASSLGGGVAGTEAFF
CDR3 DNA: TGTGCCAGCAGCCTGGGGGGGGGAGTCGCGGGAACTGAAGCTTTCTTT

J gene: TRBJ2-5
D gene: -
clone size: many
CDR3 length: 14
V gene: TRBV11-2
CDR3 protein: CASSLDLGVETQYF
CDR3 DNA: TGTGCCAGCAGCTTAGATCTTGGGGTTGAGACCCAGTACTTC

J gene: TRBJ2-3
D gene: TRBD2
clone size: many
CDR3 length: 14
V gene: TRBV9
CDR3 protein: CASSVTSGRDTQYF
CDR3 DNA: TGTGCCAGCAGCGTAACTAGCGGGAGGGATACGCAGTATTTT

J gene: TRBJ1-5
D gene: TRBD1
clone size: many
CDR3 length: 17
V gene: TRBV2
CDR3 protein: CASRGQFGQGSNQPQHF
CDR3 DNA: TGTGCCAGCAGGGGCCAATTTGGACAGGGAAGCAATCAGCCCCAGCATTTT

J gene: TRBJ2-1
D gene: TRBD1
clone size: many
CDR3 length: 14
V gene: TRBV27
CDR3 protein: CASSFLDRANEQFF
CDR3 DNA: TGTGCCAGCAGTTTTCTGGACAGGGCTAATGAGCAGTTCTTC

J gene: TRBJ1-5
D gene: TRBD1
clone size: many
CDR3 length: 16
V gene: TRBV19
CDR3 protein: CASSTRDRGSNQPQHF
CDR3 DNA: TGTGCCAGTAGTACCCGGGACAGGGGTAGCAATCAGCCCCAGCATTTT

J gene: TRBJ1-1
D gene: -
clone size: -
CDR3 length: 11
V gene: TRBV12-3/TRBV12-4
CDR3 protein: CASSWGVEAFF
CDR3 DNA: TGTGCCAGCAGTTGGGGGGTAGAAGCTTTCTTT

J gene: TRBJ2-2
D gene: TRBD1
clone size: few
CDR3 length: 14
V gene: TRBV19
CDR3 protein: CASRQGASTGELFF
CDR3 DNA: TGTGCCAGTAGACAGGGGGCGAGCACCGGGGAGCTGTTTTTT

J gene: TRBJ2-1
D gene: TRBD2
clone size: medium-sized
CDR3 length: 14
V gene: TRBV12-3/TRBV12-4
CDR3 protein: CASQTSGTHNEQFF
CDR3 DNA: TGTGCCAGCCAGACTAGCGGGACACACAATGAGCAGTTCTTC

J gene: TRBJ1-1
D gene: -
clone size: once
CDR3 length: 15
V gene: TRBV5-1
CDR3 protein: CASSPETTTSAEAFF
CDR3 DNA: TGCGCCAGCAGCCCTGAGACAACTACGTCGGCTGAAGCTTTCTTT

J gene: TRBJ2-1
D gene: TRBD1
clone size: many
CDR3 length: 16
V gene: TRBV25-1
CDR3 protein: CASSASGTGVSNEQFF
CDR3 DNA: TGTGCCAGCAGTGCCTCCGGGACAGGGGTATCAAATGAGCAGTTCTTC

J gene: TRBJ2-3
D gene: TRBD2
clone size: many
CDR3 length: 13
V gene: TRBV27
CDR3 protein: CASSLAGGRTQYF
CDR3 DNA: TGTGCCAGCAGTTTAGCGGGAGGACGTACGCAGTATTTT

J gene: TRBJ2-1
D gene: TRBD2
clone size: many
CDR3 length: 15
V gene: TRBV4-1
CDR3 protein: CASSQDPGSGNEQFF
CDR3 DNA: TGCGCCAGCAGCCAGGACCCAGGTAGCGGGAATGAGCAGTTCTTC

J gene: TRBJ2-7
D gene: TRBD2
clone size: medium-sized
CDR3 length: 15
V gene: TRBV28
CDR3 protein: CASSLGGGGSYEQYF
CDR3 DNA: TGTGCCAGCAGCTTGGGGGGGGGAGGGTCCTACGAGCAGTACTTC

J gene: TRBJ2-5
D gene: -
clone size: many
CDR3 length: 15
V gene: TRBV5-1
CDR3 protein: CASSPLTGAQETQYF
CDR3 DNA: TGCGCCAGCAGCCCACTTACCGGGGCACAAGAGACCCAGTACTTC

J gene: TRBJ2-2
D gene: -
clone size: many
CDR3 length: 14
V gene: TRBV3-1
CDR3 protein: CASSRDFPTGELFF
CDR3 DNA: TGTGCCAGCAGCCGCGACTTTCCCACCGGGGAGCTGTTTTTT

J gene: TRBJ2-1
D gene: TRBD1
clone size: many
CDR3 length: 16
V gene: TRBV11-2
CDR3 protein: CASSYLGTGDHNEQFF
CDR3 DNA: TGTGCCAGCAGTTACCTCGGGACAGGGGACCACAATGAGCAGTTCTTC

J gene: TRBJ2-7
D gene: -
clone size: many
CDR3 length: 14
V gene: TRBV9
CDR3 protein: CASSVGTEGWEQYF
CDR3 DNA: TGTGCCAGCAGCGTGGGGACGGAGGGCTGGGAGCAGTACTTC

J gene: TRBJ1-5
D gene: -
clone size: few
CDR3 length: 13
V gene: TRBV20-1
CDR3 protein: CSARAGGGQPQHF
CDR3 DNA: TGCAGTGCTAGAGCGGGGGGCGGTCAGCCCCAGCATTTT

J gene: TRBJ2-7
D gene: -
clone size: many
CDR3 length: 15
V gene: TRBV20-1
CDR3 protein: CSARDQGTAPYEQYF
CDR3 DNA: TGCAGTGCTAGAGATCAGGGGACGGCACCCTACGAGCAGTACTTC

J gene: TRBJ2-2
D gene: -
clone size: many
CDR3 length: 19
V gene: TRBV24-1
CDR3 protein: CATSDLPLTAGTNIGELFF
CDR3 DNA: TGTGCCACCAGTGACTTACCCCTTACAGCCGGGACAAACATCGGGGAGCTGTTTTTT

J gene: TRBJ1-2
D gene: -
clone size: -
CDR3 length: 13
V gene: TRBV28
CDR3 protein: CASSLQGAYGYTF
CDR3 DNA: TGTGCCAGCAGCCTACAGGGCGCGTATGGCTACACCTTC

J gene: TRBJ1-2
D gene: TRBD1
clone size: -
CDR3 length: 15
V gene: TRBV6-1
CDR3 protein: CASRPSGTEDYGYTF
CDR3 DNA: TGTGCCAGCAGGCCCAGCGGGACAGAAGATTATGGCTACACCTTC

J gene: TRBJ1-1
D gene: -
clone size: -
CDR3 length: 13
V gene: TRBV6-1
CDR3 protein: CASRPNQNTEAFF
CDR3 DNA: TGTGCCAGCCGTCCTAACCAGAACACTGAAGCTTTCTTT

J gene: TRBJ2-1
D gene: TRBD2
clone size: medium-sized
CDR3 length: 16
V gene: TRBV27
CDR3 protein: CASSRTPTSGTGEQFF
CDR3 DNA: TGTGCCAGCAGTCGAACCCCGACTAGCGGGACAGGTGAGCAGTTCTTC

J gene: TRBJ2-1
D gene: -
clone size: few
CDR3 length: 13
V gene: TRBV12-3/TRBV12-4
CDR3 protein: CATSKYPPDEQFF
CDR3 DNA: TGTGCCACCAGCAAATATCCCCCGGATGAGCAGTTCTTC

J gene: TRBJ1-1
D gene: -
clone size: many
CDR3 length: 17
V gene: TRBV28
CDR3 protein: CASRLPFVGALKPEAFF
CDR3 DNA: TGTGCCAGCAGGCTACCCTTCGTCGGGGCCCTCAAACCTGAAGCTTTCTTT

J gene: TRBJ2-7
D gene: -
clone size: few
CDR3 length: 14
V gene: TRBV27
CDR3 protein: CASSLMGDPYVQYF
CDR3 DNA: TGTGCCAGCAGTTTAATGGGTGATCCCTACGTGCAGTACTTC

J gene: TRBJ2-2
D gene: TRBD2
clone size: -
CDR3 length: 14
V gene: TRBV15
CDR3 protein: CATSWRGDTGELFF
CDR3 DNA: TGTGCCACCAGCTGGCGGGGGGACACCGGGGAGCTGTTTTTT

J gene: TRBJ2-1
D gene: -
clone size: medium-sized
CDR3 length: 17
V gene: TRBV27
CDR3 protein: CASSFLALRLGDNEQFF
CDR3 DNA: TGTGCCAGCAGTTTTCTAGCCCTAAGACTGGGGGACAATGAGCAGTTCTTC

J gene: TRBJ1-1
D gene: -
clone size: -
CDR3 length: 12
V gene: TRBV28
CDR3 protein: CASSLRRVEAFF
CDR3 DNA: TGTGCCAGCAGTTTGAGGAGGGTTGAAGCTTTCTTT

J gene: TRBJ1-5
D gene: TRBD1
clone size: many
CDR3 length: 17
V gene: TRBV9
CDR3 protein: CASSVEGQDNSNQPQHF
CDR3 DNA: TGTGCCAGCAGCGTAGAGGGACAGGATAATAGCAATCAGCCCCAGCATTTT

J gene: TRBJ2-3
D gene: -
clone size: many
CDR3 length: 15
V gene: TRBV9
CDR3 protein: CASSVVTVSTDTQYF
CDR3 DNA: TGTGCCAGCAGCGTAGTGACGGTTAGCACAGATACGCAGTATTTT

J gene: TRBJ2-5
D gene: TRBD2
clone size: few
CDR3 length: 14
V gene: TRBV28
CDR3 protein: CASTLREGQETQYF
CDR3 DNA: TGTGCCAGCACACTTAGGGAGGGCCAAGAGACCCAGTACTTC

J gene: TRBJ2-3
D gene: TRBD1
clone size: many
CDR3 length: 15
V gene: TRBV3-1
CDR3 protein: CASSRGQGRTDTQYF
CDR3 DNA: TGTGCCAGCAGCCGTGGACAGGGGCGCACAGATACGCAGTATTTT

J gene: TRBJ2-3
D gene: -
clone size: -
CDR3 length: 12
V gene: TRBV6-1
CDR3 protein: CASSEHTDTQYF
CDR3 DNA: TGTGCCAGCAGTGAACATACAGATACGCAGTATTTT

J gene: TRBJ2-1
D gene: TRBD1
clone size: medium-sized
CDR3 length: 15
V gene: TRBV12-3/TRBV12-4
CDR3 protein: CASNDRVSSYNEQFF
CDR3 DNA: TGTGCCAGCAACGACAGGGTGAGCTCCTACAATGAGCAGTTCTTC

J gene: TRBJ2-6
D gene: -
clone size: many
CDR3 length: 16
V gene: TRBV13
CDR3 protein: CASSFGGRGGANVLTF
CDR3 DNA: TGTGCCAGCAGCTTCGGGGGGCGCGGTGGGGCCAACGTCCTGACTTTC

J gene: TRBJ2-3
D gene: TRBD1
clone size: few
CDR3 length: 16
V gene: TRBV5-4
CDR3 protein: CASSLEIDRGRGTQYF
CDR3 DNA: TGTGCCAGCAGTTTGGAGATCGACAGGGGGAGGGGTACGCAGTATTTT

J gene: TRBJ2-2
D gene: -
clone size: many
CDR3 length: 15
V gene: TRBV2
CDR3 protein: CASSREGVGTGELFF
CDR3 DNA: TGTGCCAGCAGTCGAGAAGGTGTAGGCACCGGGGAGCTGTTTTTT